These T cell receptor beta chains were read from a single sample in a study of blood T cell repertoires in COVID-19. Profiling relied on immunoSEQ multiplex PCR, and the TCRdb table lists in-frame clones only, not all of them. The sample carries around 270,000 clones, 88% recorded once. Input material: PBMCs or T cells enriched from blood (not recorded which). These TCRs come from a woman aged 40 to 49 who had been exposed to COVID-19. Each CDR3 is given with its conserved first and last residue. The D gene is left open where the match is weak. A row's size may be missing; if present it is once, few, many or a size class.

TRBV2	TRBJ2-7	.	.	TGTGCCAGCAGTGAAGGAGTCACCTACGAGCAGTACTTC	CASSEGVTYEQYF
TRBV7-2	TRBJ2-1	TRBD2	once	TGTGCAAAACAAGCTAGCGGAGTTTACAATGAGCAGTTCTTC	CAKQASGVYNEQFF
TRBV9	TRBJ2-5	.	.	TGTGCCAGCAGCGTATACGGGGGTTGGGAGACCCAGTACTTC	CASSVYGGWETQYF
TRBV11-3	TRBJ2-1	TRBD2	.	TGTGCCAGCAGCGCCCAGCGGGGGGGCTTTTGGAATGAGCAGTTCTTC	CASSAQRGGFWNEQFF
TRBV7-6	TRBJ2-5	TRBD1	once	TGTGCCAGCAGCTTAGTGGCAGGGGGATACGAGACCCAGTACTTC	CASSLVAGGYETQYF
TRBV7-3	TRBJ1-1	.	.	TGTGCCAGCAGCCGACAGTTGAACACTGAAGCTTTCTTT	CASSRQLNTEAFF
TRBV4-2	TRBJ1-2	.	.	TGTGCCAGCAGCCAACCCCAGGGAGGTCTTAGCTATGGCTACACCTTC	CASSQPQGGLSYGYTF
TRBV6-1	TRBJ1-1	.	.	TGTGCCAGCAGTGAAACCGTCGGGGGGTACACTGAAGCTTTCTTT	CASSETVGGYTEAFF
TRBV7-2	TRBJ1-5	.	.	TGTGCCAGCAGCATTTGGGGGGGGCCGAGTCAGCCCCAGCATTTT	CASSIWGGPSQPQHF
TRBV28	TRBJ1-6	TRBD1	.	TGTGCCAGCAGTCCAGGGACAGGTGTTAACAATTCACCCCTCCACTTT	CASSPGTGVNNSPLHF
TRBV6-1	TRBJ1-2	.	few	TGTGCCAGCAGTGAACCCAGGCTAAACTATGGCTACACCTTC	CASSEPRLNYGYTF
TRBV14	TRBJ1-4	.	.	TGTGCCAGCAGCCGACAGGACCGCGCTAATGAAAAACTGTTTTTT	CASSRQDRANEKLFF
TRBV7-2	TRBJ2-5	TRBD2	.	TGTGCCAGCAGCCGGGGGGGCGGGGAAGAGACCCAGTACTTC	CASSRGGGEETQYF
TRBV12-3/TRBV12-4	TRBJ1-2	TRBD1	.	TGTGCCAGCAGCCGGGACAGCCACTATGGCTACACCTTC	CASSRDSHYGYTF
TRBV30	TRBJ2-7	TRBD1	.	TGTGCCTGGAGGGACAGGGTTTACGAGCAGTACTTC	CAWRDRVYEQYF
TRBV11-2	TRBJ2-3	.	.	TGTGCCAGCAGCCCTGGGGCCACAGATACGCAGTATTTT	CASSPGATDTQYF
TRBV7-8	TRBJ2-7	.	.	TGTGCCAGCAGCTTAGCATCGGCCTACGAGCAGTACTTC	CASSLASAYEQYF
TRBV24-1	TRBJ2-3	TRBD1	.	TGTGCCACCAGTGACGCCAACCGGGACAGGGCATCCACAGATACGCAGTATTTT	CATSDANRDRASTDTQYF
TRBV24-1	TRBJ1-4	.	.	TGTGCCACCAGTGATAGTCAGGGCAGGGCTGAAAAACTGTTTTTT	CATSDSQGRAEKLFF
TRBV7-8	TRBJ2-5	.	.	TGTGCCAGCATTCGGGGAGGATTGGCGACCCAGTACTTC	CASIRGGLATQYF
TRBV6-2/TRBV6-3	TRBJ2-1	TRBD2	few	TGTGCCAGCAGTTACCCGTACCGGGAGGTTCCTTCCTACAATGAGCAGTTCTTC	CASSYPYREVPSYNEQFF
TRBV4-1	TRBJ2-3	TRBD2	many	TGCGCCAGCAGCCCCCATAGCGGGAGGGTTACAGATACGCAGTATTTT	CASSPHSGRVTDTQYF
TRBV19	TRBJ1-2	.	few	TGTGCCAGTAGTATTGTTGGGGTCGAAGAGGGAGGCTACACCTTC	CASSIVGVEEGGYTF
TRBV7-9	TRBJ1-2	.	.	TGTGCCAGCAGCTTTCTGAGTGCTGGCTACACCTTC	CASSFLSAGYTF
TRBV4-2	TRBJ2-1	.	.	TGTGCCAGCAGCCAAGCGCGGTCTTCCTACAATGAGCAGTTCTTC	CASSQARSSYNEQFF
TRBV19	TRBJ2-3	TRBD2	.	TGTGCCAGTAGTATCCGGGGGGGCTTAGATACGCAGTATTTT	CASSIRGGLDTQYF
TRBV30	TRBJ2-3	TRBD1	.	TGTGCCTGGAGTGGATGGACAGGGCAGAGCGCGGTTGCAGATACGCAGTATTTT	CAWSGWTGQSAVADTQYF
TRBV28	TRBJ1-2	TRBD1	.	TGTGCCAGCAGGCGCCCAGGGGGCGGTGTAGGTGGCTACACCTTC	CASRRPGGGVGGYTF
TRBV18	TRBJ1-3	.	.	TGTGCCAGCTCAGCGGCGGTCCAGGGCAGAAACACCATATATTTT	CASSAAVQGRNTIYF
TRBV7-8	TRBJ1-5	.	.	TGTGCCAGCAGCCAGTCGGAGGGCAATCAGCCCCAGCATTTT	CASSQSEGNQPQHF
TRBV6-5	TRBJ2-4	TRBD2	.	TGTGCCAGCAGCCGGGGGGGCTCCAAAAACATTCAGTACTTC	CASSRGGSKNIQYF
TRBV28	TRBJ1-5	.	.	TGTGCCTCGGGGGGCCCCTATCAGCCCCAGCATTTT	CASGGPYQPQHF
TRBV7-2	TRBJ1-2	TRBD1	.	TGTGCCAGCACCCAAACGACAGGGACAACCTATGGCTACACCTTC	CASTQTTGTTYGYTF
TRBV24-1	TRBJ2-1	.	once	TGTGCCACCAGTGATACCAGAGGAAGCTCCTACAATGAGCAGTTCTTC	CATSDTRGSSYNEQFF
TRBV19	TRBJ1-5	.	.	TGTGCCAGCACCGACAGGCCCAATCAGCCCCAGCATTTT	CASTDRPNQPQHF
TRBV5-3	TRBJ1-2	TRBD1	few	TGTGCCAGAAGCGCCTTCCGCCGGGACAGGGGCTATGGCTACACCTTC	CARSAFRRDRGYGYTF
TRBV30	TRBJ1-5	.	.	TGTGCCTTTGACCAGGGAAGGTATCAGCCCCAGCATTTT	CAFDQGRYQPQHF